This T cell receptor beta chain was sequenced during a study of blood T cell repertoires in COVID-19. Study as a whole: Whether acute or convalescent, the COVID-19 samples came from the United States, Italy and Spain.

Of note for this clone: The DNA is omitted, as the CDR3 cannot be located on it reliably, and the CDR3 follows TCRdb's listing.

Germline-derived CDR1 and CDR2 are SGDLS and YYNGEE. With termini counted, the CDR3 has 13 amino acids. Produced via immunoSEQ multiplex PCR; TCRdb's table is partial and in-frame only. The repertoire consists of fewer than 250,000 clones, with 88% occurring once and the leading ten covering 4.4%. The genes are TRBV9 and TRBJ1-2; the D call of TRBD1 is as the table states it, not checked on the DNA. This receptor was taken from a human donor in a cohort sampled during active COVID-19. Sequenced: peripheral blood. CDR3 protein: CASSVGQGASPTF.